These 6 T cell receptor beta chains share one sample of origin, sequenced in a study of T cell clonality in common variable immunodeficiency. Overall study findings and caveats: Reportedly, TCR beta sequences from common variable immunodeficiency showed fewer deletions and N-nucleotide insertions.

The assay was immunoSEQ multiplex PCR, and TCRdb's table has in-frame clones only and misses some. The profile covers 10,000 to 13,000 clones, none occurring a single time. These receptors' antigens are unknown. Material for sequencing was peripheral blood mononuclear cells. Source of these receptors: a human donor with common variable immunodeficiency.

The sample holds a few counts of this clone. The read terminates 3 residues ahead of where the CDR3 ends, so the germline J gene completes it. This chain connects TRBV7-3 to TRBJ2-1; D gene unclear. The CDR3 loop spans 16 amino acids. Trimming left V 5 bases short and J 0 bases short, with 14 bases between. CDR1 is SGHTA and CDR2 is FQGTGA in the germline V gene. This chain's CDR3 is CASSPTSRSSYNEQFF. CDR3 bases read: TGTGCCAGCAGCCCTACGTCAAGAAGCTCCTACAATGAG.

In the case of this clone: Sequencing ends 3 residues short of the CDR3 end; the germline J gene provides the rest. The chain couples TRBV30 to TRBJ2-7; 8 nucleotides agree with TRBD2. With 8 bases clipped from V and 2 bases from J, the junction kept 8 bases outside the gene matches. Germline lookup yields CDR1 GTSNPN and CDR2 SVGIG (reference sequence). The CDR3 loop spans 13 amino acids. The part of the CDR3 DNA that was read is TGTGCCGGAAAGCGGGAGAGGGCCTACGAG. Its protein is CAGKRERAYE. The full CDR3 protein is CAGKRERAYEQYF.

This clone occurred a few times. With the read ending 3 residues before the CDR3 end, the germline J gene is used to fill in that end. This chain connects TRBV7-6 to TRBJ2-5, with 9 bases matching TRBD2. Germline trimming cut 1 base from V and 3 bases from J; bases unmatched to any gene: 3. Germline V lookup: CDR1 SGHVS, CDR2 FNYEAQ. The CDR3 runs to 15 residues. The part of the CDR3 DNA that was read is TGTGCCAGCAGCTTAGTTCTAGCGGGAAAAGAGACC. This gives the protein CASSLVLAGKET. The complete CDR3 reads CASSLVLAGKETQYF.

This clone was counted a few times. The read comes to an end 3 residues before the CDR3 does, leaving the germline J gene to fill in the end. The V and J genes are TRBV7-9 and TRBJ1-2; a weak D match, TRBD1 (5 bases). Germline CDR1 reads SEHNR; CDR2 reads FQNEAQ (reference sequence). This CDR3 has 14 residues. CDR3 amino acids: CASSRGRGIHGYTF. The covered CDR3 bases are TGTGCCAGCAGCAGGGGACGGGGGATCCACGGC.

Only a few counts were recorded for this clone. The read ends 3 residues before the CDR3 terminus; that terminus is restored from the germline J gene. The rearrangement links TRBV7-9 to TRBJ2-7, with TRBD1 identical over 9 bases. Unmatched junction bases numbered 7, after V lost 5 bases and J lost 5 bases. The length of the CDR3 is 14 residues. Looked up from germline, CDR1 is SEHNR and CDR2 is FQNEAQ (reference sequence). The CDR3: CASSPPGQGHEQYF. Partial CDR3 DNA: TGTGCCAGCAGCCCCCCGGGACAGGGCCACGAG.

This clone was observed a few times. The DNA ends 3 residues before the CDR3 does, and the rest of the CDR3 is filled in from the germline J gene. The chain has TRBV29-1 and TRBJ2-1; D is uncertain. V lost 6 bases and J 1 base, leaving 10 bases between the germline ends. The CDR3 runs 13 residues. Germline V lookup: CDR1 SQVTM, CDR2 ANQGSEA. Incomplete CDR3 DNA: TGCAGCGTATACAGTCATTCCTACAATGAG. Translating gives CSVYSHSYNE. The CDR3 in full is CSVYSHSYNEQFF.